This T cell receptor beta chain is from a study of CD8+CD57+ T cells in acquired aplastic anemia. About the research overall: When averaged, DNA from sorted CD4+ and CD8+ cells came to about 3 ug. Researchers reported that healthy donors averaged roughly 9.8 million reads for CD4+ cells. Study-wide results and caveats: Patients and controls shared 25 to 35 CD8+ CDR3 sequences, highly expressed in patients. With respect to CD8+ Simpson's diversity, patients and controls did not differ significantly.

Profiling that covered TCR beta VDJ and CDR3 relied on genomic DNA as its template. TCRdb re-derived calls from the reads in MiXCR, one entry per CDR3 protein. Among about 400,000 distinct CDR3 sequences listed, 65% to 75% were seen once. CDR1 and CDR2 (germline): SGHTA, FQGNSA. V lost 7 bases and J 0 bases, leaving 17 bases between the germline ends. The CDR3 has 16 residues. Notes on this clonotype: Its specificity is not known.

V gene TRBV7-2 combines with J gene TRBJ2-3; TRBD2 might be the D (5 bases). Sequencing was done on a sample of sorted CD4+, CD8+, or CD8+CD57+ T cells (not recorded which) from PBMCs. This clonotype was obtained from a human donor in good health, serving as a control. The CDR3: CASTPVGGLSTDTQYF. The DNA of the CDR3 is TGTGCCAGCACCCCCGTAGGAGGCCTTAGCACAGATACGCAGTATTTT.